The sequence of this T cell receptor beta chain was determined in a study of memory CD4+ T cells and cytomegalovirus serostatus. General study results and limits: The CMV-associated TCR signature appears largely within the CD4+ memory repertoire.

Single viable CD3+CD4+CD8-CD45RO+ cells were sorted as the memory CD4+ T cells. Produced via immunoSEQ multiplex PCR; TCRdb's table is partial and in-frame only. This table has about 40,000 clones, 76% appearing once. The germline gives CDR1 MDHEN, CDR2 SYDVKM. The CDR3 totals 11 residues. Trimming cost V 4 bases and J 13 bases, with 13 bases left between them. Judged by abundance, this clone is medium-sized (0.01 to 0.1%). The antigen is unknown. This sequence was found in an adult in good health and CMV-seronegative. V is TRBV28 and J is TRBJ2-5; D not resolved. Input material: memory CD4+ T cells from blood. The DNA of the CDR3 is TGTGCCAGCAGTTCCCCGGGCCGTCGGTACTTC. This gives the protein CASSSPGRRYF.